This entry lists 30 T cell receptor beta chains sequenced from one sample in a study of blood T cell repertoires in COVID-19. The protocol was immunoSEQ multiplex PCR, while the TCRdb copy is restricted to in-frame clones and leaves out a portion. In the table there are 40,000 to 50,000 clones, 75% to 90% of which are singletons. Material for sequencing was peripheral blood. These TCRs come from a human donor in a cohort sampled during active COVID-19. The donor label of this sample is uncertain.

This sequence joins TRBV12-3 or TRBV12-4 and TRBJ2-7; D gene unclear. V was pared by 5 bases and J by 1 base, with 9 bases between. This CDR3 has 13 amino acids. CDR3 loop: CASSAPGSYEQYF. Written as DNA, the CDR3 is TGTGCCAGCAGTGCCCCCGGGTCCTACGAGCAGTACTTC.

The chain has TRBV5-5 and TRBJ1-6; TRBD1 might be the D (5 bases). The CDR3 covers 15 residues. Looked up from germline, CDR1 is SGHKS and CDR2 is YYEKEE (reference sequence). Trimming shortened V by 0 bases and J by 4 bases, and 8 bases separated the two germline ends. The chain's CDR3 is CASSLVQGYNSPLHF. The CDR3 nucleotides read TGTGCCAGCAGCTTGGTGCAGGGTTATAATTCACCCCTCCACTTT.

CDR3: CATSDWASGVIGTQYF. The CDR3, as DNA: TGTGCCACCAGTGATTGGGCTAGCGGGGTAATCGGTACGCAGTATTTT. The chain joins TRBV24-1 to TRBJ2-3, with TRBD2 identical over 9 bases. Germline V lookup: CDR1 KGHDR, CDR2 SFDVKD. This CDR3 has 16 amino acids. The J segment lost 8 bases and the V segment lost 2 bases, leaving 10 bases of the junction unmatched.

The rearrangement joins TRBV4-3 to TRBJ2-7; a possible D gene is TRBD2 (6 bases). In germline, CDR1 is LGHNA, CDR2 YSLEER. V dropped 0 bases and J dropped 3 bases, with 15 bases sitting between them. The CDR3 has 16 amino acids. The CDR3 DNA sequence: TGCGCCAGCAGCCAAGAAACCGGTCAGGGAGGCTACGAGCAGTACTTC. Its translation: CASSQETGQGGYEQYF.

In nucleotides, the CDR3 is TGTGCCAGTAGTATACTGCAGATCGGGATGAACACTGAAGCTTTCTTT. It encodes CASSILQIGMNTEAFF. The chain couples TRBV19 to TRBJ1-1, with unresolved D. V gave up 2 bases and J gave up 0 bases, with 13 bases separating them. The CDR3 loop spans 16 amino acids. Germline V gene lookup returns CDR1 LNHDA and CDR2 SQIVND (reference sequence).

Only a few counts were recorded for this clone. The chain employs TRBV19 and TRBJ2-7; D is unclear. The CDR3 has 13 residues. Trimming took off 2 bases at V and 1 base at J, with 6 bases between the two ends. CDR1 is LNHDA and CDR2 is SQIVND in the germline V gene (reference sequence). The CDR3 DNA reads TGTGCCAGTAGTATACCAGGTTCCTACGAGCAGTACTTC. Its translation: CASSIPGSYEQYF. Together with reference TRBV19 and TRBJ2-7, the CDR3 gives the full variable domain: DGGITQSPKYLFRKEGQNVTLSCEQNLNHDAMYWYRQDPGQGLRLIYYSQIVNDFQKGDIAEGYSVSREKKESFPLTVTSAQKNPTAFYLCASSIPGSYEQYFGPGTRLTVT.

CDR3 region: CASSISVNQPQHF. CDR3 sequence (DNA): TGTGCCAGTAGTATTAGTGTCAATCAGCCCCAGCATTTT. The chain is built from TRBV19 and TRBJ1-5; D is unclear. The germline V and J ends were trimmed by 3 bases and 3 bases, with 6 bases remaining between them. Germline assignment: CDR1 LNHDA and CDR2 SQIVND (reference sequence). The CDR3 has 13 amino acids. Supplemented by reference TRBV19 and TRBJ1-5, the full variable domain reads DGGITQSPKYLFRKEGQNVTLSCEQNLNHDAMYWYRQDPGQGLRLIYYSQIVNDFQKGDIAEGYSVSREKKESFPLTVTSAQKNPTAFYLCASSISVNQPQHFGDGTRLSIL.

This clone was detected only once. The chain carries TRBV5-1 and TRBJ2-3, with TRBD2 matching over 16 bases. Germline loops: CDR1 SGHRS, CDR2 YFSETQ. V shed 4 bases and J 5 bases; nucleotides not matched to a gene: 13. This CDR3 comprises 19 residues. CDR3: CASSGTGTSGGAGGDTQYF. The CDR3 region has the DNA TGCGCCAGCAGCGGGACCGGGACTAGCGGGGGGGCCGGAGGAGATACGCAGTATTTT. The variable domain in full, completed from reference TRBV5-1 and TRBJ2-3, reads KAGVTQTPRYLIKTRGQQVTLSCSPISGHRSVSWYQQTPGQGLQFLFEYFSETQRNKGNFPGRFSGRQFSNSRSEMNVSTLELGDSALYLCASSGTGTSGGAGGDTQYFGPGTRLTVL.

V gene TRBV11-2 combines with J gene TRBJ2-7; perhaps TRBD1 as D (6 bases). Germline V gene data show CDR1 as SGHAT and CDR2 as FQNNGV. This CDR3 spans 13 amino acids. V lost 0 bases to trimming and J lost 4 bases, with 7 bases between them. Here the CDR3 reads CASSLEQGYEQYF. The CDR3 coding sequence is TGTGCCAGCAGCTTAGAACAGGGTTACGAGCAGTACTTC. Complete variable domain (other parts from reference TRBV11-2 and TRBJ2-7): EAGVAQSPRYKIIEKRQSVAFWCNPISGHATLYWYQQILGQGPKLLIQFQNNGVVDDSQLPKDRFSAERLKGVDSTLKIQPAKLEDSAVYLCASSLEQGYEQYFGPGTRLTVT.

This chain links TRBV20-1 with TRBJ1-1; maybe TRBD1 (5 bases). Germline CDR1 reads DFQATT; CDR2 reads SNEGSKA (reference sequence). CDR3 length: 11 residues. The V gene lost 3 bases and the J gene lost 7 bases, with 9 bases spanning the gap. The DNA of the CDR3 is TGCAGTGCTAGTAGGGGCGATGAAGCTTTCTTT. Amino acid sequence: CSASRGDEAFF.

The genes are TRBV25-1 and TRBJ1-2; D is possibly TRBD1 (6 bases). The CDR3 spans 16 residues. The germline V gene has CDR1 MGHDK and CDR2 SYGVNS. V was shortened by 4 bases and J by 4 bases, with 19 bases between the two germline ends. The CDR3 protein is CASSAQGSPEFYGYTF. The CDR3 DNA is TGTGCCAGCAGTGCACAGGGTAGTCCCGAATTCTATGGCTACACCTTC.

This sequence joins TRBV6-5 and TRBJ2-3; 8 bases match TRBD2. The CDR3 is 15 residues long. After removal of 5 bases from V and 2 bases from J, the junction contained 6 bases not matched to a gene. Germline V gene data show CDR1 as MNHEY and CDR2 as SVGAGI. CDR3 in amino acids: CASSRGLVFTDTQYF. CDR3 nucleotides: TGTGCCAGCAGTCGGGGACTAGTCTTCACAGATACGCAGTATTTT.

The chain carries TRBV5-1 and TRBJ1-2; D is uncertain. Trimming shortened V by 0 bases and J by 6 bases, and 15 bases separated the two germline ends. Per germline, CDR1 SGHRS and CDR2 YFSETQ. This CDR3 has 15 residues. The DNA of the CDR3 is TGCGCCAGCAGCTTGGGGCCCCTAGGATTGGATGGCTACACCTTC. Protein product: CASSLGPLGLDGYTF.

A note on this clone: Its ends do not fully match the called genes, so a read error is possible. CDR3 DNA: TGTGCTAGCAGCAATTCCCCCGGTCAGGGCCCGAACACCGGGGAGCTGTTTTTT. Translation gives CASSNSPGQGPNTGELFF. V usage is TRBV7-7 and J usage is TRBJ2-2; the D gene is possibly TRBD1 (5 bases). The V gene's germline CDR1 is SSHAT and CDR2 FNYEAQ (reference sequence). This CDR3 contains 18 residues.

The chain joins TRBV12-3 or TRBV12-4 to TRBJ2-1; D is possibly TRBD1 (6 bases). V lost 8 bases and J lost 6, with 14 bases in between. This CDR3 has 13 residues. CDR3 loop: CASRTGQRNEQFF. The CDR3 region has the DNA TGTGCCAGCCGAACAGGACAGCGCAATGAGCAGTTCTTC.

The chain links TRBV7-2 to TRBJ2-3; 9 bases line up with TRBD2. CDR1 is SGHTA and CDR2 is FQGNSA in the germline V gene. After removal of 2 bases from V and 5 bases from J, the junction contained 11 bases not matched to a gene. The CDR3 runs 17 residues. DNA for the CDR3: TGTGCCAGCAGCTTAAGGCTCGGCGGGGGGGCCGGAGATACGCAGTATTTT. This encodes CASSLRLGGGAGDTQYF. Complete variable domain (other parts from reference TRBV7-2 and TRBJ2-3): GAGVSQSPSNKVTEKGKDVELRCDPISGHTALYWYRQSLGQGLEFLIYFQGNSAPDKSGLPSDRFSAERTGGSVSTLTIQRTQQEDSAVYLCASSLRLGGGAGDTQYFGPGTRLTVL.

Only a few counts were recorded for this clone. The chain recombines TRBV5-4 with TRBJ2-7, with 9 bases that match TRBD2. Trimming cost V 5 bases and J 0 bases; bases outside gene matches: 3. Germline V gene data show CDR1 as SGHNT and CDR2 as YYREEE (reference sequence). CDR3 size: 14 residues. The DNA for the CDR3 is TGTGCCAGCAGAGCGGGGGGCAACTCCTACGAGCAGTACTTC. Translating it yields CASRAGGNSYEQYF.

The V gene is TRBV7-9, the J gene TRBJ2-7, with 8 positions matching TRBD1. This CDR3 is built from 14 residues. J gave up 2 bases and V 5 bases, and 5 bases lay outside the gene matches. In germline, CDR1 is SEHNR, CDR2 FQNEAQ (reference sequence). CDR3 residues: CASSQGTGPYEQYF. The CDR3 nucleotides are TGTGCCAGCAGCCAGGGGACAGGACCCTACGAGCAGTACTTC.

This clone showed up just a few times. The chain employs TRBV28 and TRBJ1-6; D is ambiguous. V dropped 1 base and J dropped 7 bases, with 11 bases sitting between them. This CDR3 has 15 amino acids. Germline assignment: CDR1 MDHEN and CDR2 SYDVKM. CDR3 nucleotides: TGTGCCAGCAGTTTATATCCCCCGGAGAATTCACCCCTCCACTTT. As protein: CASSLYPPENSPLHF.

The CDR3 nucleotides read TGCAGCGTTGATGGCGGGACTAGCACTGAGACCCAGTACTTC. This translates into CSVDGGTSTETQYF. This chain uses TRBV29-1 with TRBJ2-5; 9 bases match TRBD2. Germline trimming cut 3 bases from V and 5 bases from J; bases unmatched to any gene: 7. The CDR3 has 14 residues. CDR1 is SQVTM, CDR2 ANQGSEA, per germline.

In DNA form, the CDR3 reads TGTGCCAGCAGCTTCCGGGACAGTTTCACAGATACGCAGTATTTT. It translates to CASSFRDSFTDTQYF. V is TRBV7-6 and J is TRBJ2-3, with 7 bases lining up with TRBD1. V lost 3 bases, J lost 2 bases, and 5 bases stayed unmatched. The CDR3 has 15 amino acids. CDR1 and CDR2 from the germline V gene are SGHVS and FNYEAQ.

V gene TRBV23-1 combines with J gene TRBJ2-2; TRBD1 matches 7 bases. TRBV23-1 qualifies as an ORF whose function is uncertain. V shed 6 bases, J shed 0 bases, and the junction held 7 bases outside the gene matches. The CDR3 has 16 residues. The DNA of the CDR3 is TGCGCCAGCAGCCTTGGACAGGACCCGAACACCGGGGAGCTGTTTTTT. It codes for CASSLGQDPNTGELFF.

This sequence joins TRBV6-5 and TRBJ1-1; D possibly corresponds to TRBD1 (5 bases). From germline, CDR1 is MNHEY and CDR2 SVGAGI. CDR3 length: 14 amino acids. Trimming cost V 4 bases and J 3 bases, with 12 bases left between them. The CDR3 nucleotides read TGTGCCAGCAGTTCCCAGGGCGGTCACACTGAAGCTTTCTTT. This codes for CASSSQGGHTEAFF.

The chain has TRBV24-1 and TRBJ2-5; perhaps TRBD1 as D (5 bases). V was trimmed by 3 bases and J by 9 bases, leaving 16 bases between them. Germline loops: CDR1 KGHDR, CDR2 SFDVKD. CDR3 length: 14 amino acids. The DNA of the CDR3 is TGTGCCACCAGTGATCCCGGTGGGGCCTCGGCCCAGTACTTC. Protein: CATSDPGGASAQYF.

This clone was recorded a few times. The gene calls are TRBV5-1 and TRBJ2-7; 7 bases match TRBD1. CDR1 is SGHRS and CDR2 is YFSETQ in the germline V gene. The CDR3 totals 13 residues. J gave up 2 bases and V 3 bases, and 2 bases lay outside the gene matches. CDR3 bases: TGCGCCAGCAGCTCGGGACAGCCCTACGAGCAGTACTTC. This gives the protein CASSSGQPYEQYF.

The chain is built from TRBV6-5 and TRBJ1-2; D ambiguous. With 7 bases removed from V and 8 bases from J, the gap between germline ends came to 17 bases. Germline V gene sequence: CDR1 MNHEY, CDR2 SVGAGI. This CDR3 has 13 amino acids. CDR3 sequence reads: CASIDGGMGGYTF. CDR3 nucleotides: TGTGCCAGCATCGACGGAGGAATGGGGGGCTACACCTTC.

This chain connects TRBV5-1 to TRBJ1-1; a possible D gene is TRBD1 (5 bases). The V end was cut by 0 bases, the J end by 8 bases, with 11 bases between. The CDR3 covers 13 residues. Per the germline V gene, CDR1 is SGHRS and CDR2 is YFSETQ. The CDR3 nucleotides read TGCGCCAGCAGCTTGGGTCAGGGAAGGGAAGCTTTCTTT. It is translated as CASSLGQGREAFF. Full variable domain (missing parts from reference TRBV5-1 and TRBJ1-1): KAGVTQTPRYLIKTRGQQVTLSCSPISGHRSVSWYQQTPGQGLQFLFEYFSETQRNKGNFPGRFSGRQFSNSRSEMNVSTLELGDSALYLCASSLGQGREAFFGQGTRLTVV.

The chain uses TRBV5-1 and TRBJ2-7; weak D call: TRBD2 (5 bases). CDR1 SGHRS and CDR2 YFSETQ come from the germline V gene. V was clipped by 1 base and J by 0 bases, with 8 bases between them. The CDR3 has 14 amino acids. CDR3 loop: CASSLSEGSYEQYF. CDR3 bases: TGCGCCAGCAGCTTGAGTGAGGGCTCCTACGAGCAGTACTTC. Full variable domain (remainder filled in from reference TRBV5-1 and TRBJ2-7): KAGVTQTPRYLIKTRGQQVTLSCSPISGHRSVSWYQQTPGQGLQFLFEYFSETQRNKGNFPGRFSGRQFSNSRSEMNVSTLELGDSALYLCASSLSEGSYEQYFGPGTRLTVT.

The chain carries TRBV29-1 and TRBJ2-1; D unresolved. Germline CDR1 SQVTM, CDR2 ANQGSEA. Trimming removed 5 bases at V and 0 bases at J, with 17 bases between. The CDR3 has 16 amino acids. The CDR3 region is CSVKFTATYSYNEQFF. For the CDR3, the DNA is TGCAGCGTTAAGTTCACAGCCACCTACTCCTACAATGAGCAGTTCTTC.

CDR3 nucleotides: TGTGCCAGCAGCTCCGGGATAGCGGGGTTACTAAATGGTGGTGAGCAGTTCTTC. It yields the protein CASSSGIAGLLNGGEQFF. The chain is built from TRBV7-6 and TRBJ2-1, with TRBD2 matching over 8 bases. The CDR3 covers 18 residues. J gave up 9 bases and V 4 bases, and 20 bases lay outside the gene matches. Per germline, CDR1 SGHVS and CDR2 FNYEAQ.